The clone carrying this T cell receptor beta chain was recorded many times. The antigen remains undetermined. These data originate in a study of T cells in Graves' hyperthyroidism and ophthalmopathy. Germline lookup yields CDR1 MNHEY and CDR2 SMNVEV (reference sequence). CDR3 length equals 15 residues. Deletions cut 5 bases from V and 9 bases from J, with 20 bases between. The CDR3 regions of TCR beta were amplified from RNA transcripts. A set of HTBI primers served as the primers for a first-round RT-PCR of the TCR CDR3. TCRdb processed the multiplex PCR reads anew with MiXCR; each CDR3 protein has one entry. Here the sample spans 500,000 to 650,000 distinct CDR3 sequences, around 20% being singletons. Findings and caveats of the study: Ophthalmopathy and stable hyperthyroidism were separated by a 13 V-J model.

The chain recombines TRBV27 with TRBJ2-1, with D possibly being TRBD1 (6 bases). The clonotype originates from a middle-aged man with Graves' ophthalmopathy. Material: blood. In nucleotides, the CDR3 is TGTGCCAGCAGTCCTCCGGGCAGGGGATCGGGTGAGCAGTTCTTC. It codes for CASSPPGRGSGEQFF.